Included here is one T cell receptor (beta chain) sequence, with context. This sample stems from a study of blood T cell repertoires in COVID-19. Measured with immunoSEQ multiplex PCR; TCRdb has only the in-frame clones, and not every one. Here the sample spans more than 110,000 clones, about 76% being singletons. Germline V gives CDR1 LNHNV, CDR2 YYDKDF (reference sequence). This CDR3 comprises 13 residues. Trimming shortened V by 0 bases and J by 5 bases, and 7 bases separated the two germline ends. This clonotype was sampled from an elderly man with acute or convalescent COVID-19. The J gene is TRBJ1-1, the V gene TRBV15, with D perhaps TRBD1 (6 bases). Input material: peripheral blood. The CDR3 DNA sequence: TGTGCCACCAGCAGAGATCAGGGGACTGAAGCTTTCTTT. The encoded protein is CATSRDQGTEAFF.